A single T cell receptor beta chain is shown here with its context. Its matching antigen is unknown. This sample was included in a study of cytomegalovirus exposure and HLA in healthy donors. Overall study: Among about 179 million T cells, an earlier analysis found roughly 100 million unique TCR beta sequences. Study findings and constraints: Some TCR beta chains (about 170 of them) were listed as cytomegalovirus-associated. As a later analysis showed, a missense DCLRE1C variant was linked to trimming of TCR beta V- and J-genes. Later analysis placed DRB1 highest and HLA-C lowest in TCR association rates, which differed by HLA locus.

Primers included in the PCR were 60 Vbeta and 13 Jbeta primers. Assay: immunoSEQ multiplex PCR; the TCRdb copy retains only in-frame clones and omits some. The sample consists of approximately 110,000 clones, 74% of them appearing once. The CDR3 contains 16 residues. V was pared by 4 bases and J by 0 bases, with 13 bases between. Germline V lookup: CDR1 SGHRS, CDR2 YFSETQ. This receptor was taken from a woman in her thirties or forties in good health and CMV-seropositive. The sequencing sample was made of PBMCs. V and J are TRBV5-1 and TRBJ2-2, with D possibly being TRBD1 (5 bases). In DNA, the CDR3 is TGCGCCAGCAGCAGTGGAGACAGTTCGAACACCGGGGAGCTGTTTTTT. Amino acid sequence: CASSSGDSSNTGELFF.